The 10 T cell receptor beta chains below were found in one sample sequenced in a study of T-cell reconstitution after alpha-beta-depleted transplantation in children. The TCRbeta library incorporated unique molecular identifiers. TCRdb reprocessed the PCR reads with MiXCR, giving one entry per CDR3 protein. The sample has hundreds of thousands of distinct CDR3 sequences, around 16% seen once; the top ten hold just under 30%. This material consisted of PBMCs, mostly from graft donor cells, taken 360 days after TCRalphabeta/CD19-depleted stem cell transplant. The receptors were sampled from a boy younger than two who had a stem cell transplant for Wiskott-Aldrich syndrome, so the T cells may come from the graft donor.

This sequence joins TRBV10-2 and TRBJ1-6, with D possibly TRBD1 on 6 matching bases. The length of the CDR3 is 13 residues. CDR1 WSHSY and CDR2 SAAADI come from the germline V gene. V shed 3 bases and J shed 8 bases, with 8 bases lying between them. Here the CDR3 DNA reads TGCGCCAGCAGTGAAGAGGGGGATTCACCCCTCCACTTT. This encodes CASSEEGDSPLHF.

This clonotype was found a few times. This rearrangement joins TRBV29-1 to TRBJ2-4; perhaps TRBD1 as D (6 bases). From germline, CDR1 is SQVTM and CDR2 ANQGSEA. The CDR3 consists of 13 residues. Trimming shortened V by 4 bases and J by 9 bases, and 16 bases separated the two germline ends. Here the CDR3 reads CSVGDIPRGIQYF. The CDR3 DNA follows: TGCAGCGTTGGGGACATCCCCAGAGGCATTCAGTACTTC.

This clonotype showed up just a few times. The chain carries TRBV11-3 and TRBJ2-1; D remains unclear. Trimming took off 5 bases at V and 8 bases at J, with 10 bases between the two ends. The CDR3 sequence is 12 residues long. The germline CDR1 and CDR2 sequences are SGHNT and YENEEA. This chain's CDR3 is CASSRRSDEQFF. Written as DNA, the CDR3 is TGTGCCAGCAGCCGACGGAGCGATGAGCAGTTCTTC. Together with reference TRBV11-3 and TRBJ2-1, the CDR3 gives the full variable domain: EAGVVQSPRYKIIEKKQPVAFWCNPISGHNTLYWYLQNLGQGPELLIRYENEEAVDDSQLPKDRFSAERLKGVDSTLKIQPAELGDSAVYLCASSRRSDEQFFGPGTRLTVL.

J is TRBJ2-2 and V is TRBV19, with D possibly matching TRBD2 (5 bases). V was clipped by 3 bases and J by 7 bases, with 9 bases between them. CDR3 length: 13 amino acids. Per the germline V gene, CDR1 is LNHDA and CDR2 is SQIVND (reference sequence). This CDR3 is CASSISGYGELFF. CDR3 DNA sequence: TGTGCCAGTAGTATTTCGGGGTACGGGGAGCTGTTTTTT.

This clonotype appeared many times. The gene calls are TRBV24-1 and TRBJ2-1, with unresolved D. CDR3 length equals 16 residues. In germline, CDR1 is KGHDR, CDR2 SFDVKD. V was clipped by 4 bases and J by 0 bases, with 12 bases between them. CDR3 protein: CATSDRTADSYNEQFF. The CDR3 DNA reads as TGTGCCACCAGTGACCGGACCGCAGACTCCTACAATGAGCAGTTCTTC.

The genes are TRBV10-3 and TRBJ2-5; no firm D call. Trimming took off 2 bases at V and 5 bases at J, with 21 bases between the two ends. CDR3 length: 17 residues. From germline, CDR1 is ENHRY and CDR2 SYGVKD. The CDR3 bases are TGTGCCATCAGTGAGGTCGCTTTGAAGGGTCGCAGTGAGACCCAGTACTTC. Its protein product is CAISEVALKGRSETQYF.

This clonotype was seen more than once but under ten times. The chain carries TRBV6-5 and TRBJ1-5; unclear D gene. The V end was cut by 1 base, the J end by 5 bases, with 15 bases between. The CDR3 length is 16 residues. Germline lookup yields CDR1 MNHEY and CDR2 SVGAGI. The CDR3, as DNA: TGTGCCAGCAGTTACTGGGAGTTAACGCGGGATCAGCCCCAGCATTTT. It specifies CASSYWELTRDQPQHF.

CDR3: CASSQEFSGELFF. The CDR3 bases are TGCGCCAGCAGCCAAGAGTTTAGCGGGGAGCTGTTTTTT. This chain links TRBV4-1 with TRBJ2-2; D remains ambiguous. V lost 0 bases to trimming and J lost 7 bases, with 6 bases between them. CDR1 is MGHRA and CDR2 is YSYEKL in the germline V gene. The CDR3 loop spans 13 amino acids.

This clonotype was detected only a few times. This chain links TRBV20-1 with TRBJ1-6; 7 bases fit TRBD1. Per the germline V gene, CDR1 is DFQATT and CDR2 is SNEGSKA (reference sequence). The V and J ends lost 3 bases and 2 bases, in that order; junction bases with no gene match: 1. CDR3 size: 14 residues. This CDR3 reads CSASDRAYNSPLHF. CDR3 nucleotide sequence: TGCAGTGCTAGTGACAGGGCCTATAATTCACCCCTCCACTTT.

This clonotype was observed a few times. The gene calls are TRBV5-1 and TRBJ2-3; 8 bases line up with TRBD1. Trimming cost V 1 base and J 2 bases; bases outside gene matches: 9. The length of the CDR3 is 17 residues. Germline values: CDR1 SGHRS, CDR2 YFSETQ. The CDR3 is CASSLNPGQALTDTQYF. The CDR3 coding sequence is TGCGCCAGCAGCTTGAATCCGGGACAGGCCCTCACAGATACGCAGTATTTT.